These T cell receptor beta chains were read from a single sample in a study of T-cell memory formation after mild COVID-19. TCRdb re-derived calls from the 5' RACE reads in MiXCR, one entry per CDR3 protein. In the table there are 90,000 to 120,000 distinct CDR3 sequences, 18% of which are singletons. Input material: PBMCs or a T cell subset sorted from them (not recorded which). These receptors originate from a man aged 18 to 29 who had mild COVID-19 (a few samples of this study predate the infection). Cell type and time point are not known. CDR3s include the opening cysteine and the closing phenylalanine or tryptophan. Each record gives: clone size, V gene, D gene, J gene, CDR3 protein, CDR3 DNA. The D gene is left open where the match is weak. For some rows the clone size is stated as once, few or many, or as a class when expanded; others skip it.

abundance: -
v_gene: TRBV12-3/TRBV12-4
d_gene: -
j_gene: TRBJ1-6
CDR3aa: CASSLNTDSPLHF
CDR3nt: TGTGCCAGCAGTTTAAATACGGATTCACCCCTCCACTTT

abundance: -
v_gene: TRBV2
d_gene: -
j_gene: TRBJ2-5
CDR3aa: CASSDGGTQYF
CDR3nt: TGTGCCAGCAGTGATGGCGGGACCCAGTACTTC

abundance: few
v_gene: TRBV25-1
d_gene: -
j_gene: TRBJ2-7
CDR3aa: CASVGVCYEQYF
CDR3nt: TGTGCCAGCGTGGGGGTTTGCTACGAGCAGTACTTC

abundance: -
v_gene: TRBV30
d_gene: -
j_gene: TRBJ2-5
CDR3aa: CAWGAPGVTQYF
CDR3nt: TGTGCCTGGGGTGCCCCCGGCGTGACCCAGTACTTC

abundance: few
v_gene: TRBV12-3/TRBV12-4
d_gene: -
j_gene: TRBJ2-3
CDR3aa: CASSVLLADTQYF
CDR3nt: TGTGCCAGCAGTGTCCTTCTCGCAGATACGCAGTATTTT

abundance: -
v_gene: TRBV20-1
d_gene: -
j_gene: TRBJ2-2
CDR3aa: CSARQLITGELFF
CDR3nt: TGCAGTGCTAGACAGCTTATCACCGGGGAGCTGTTTTTT

abundance: -
v_gene: TRBV13
d_gene: -
j_gene: TRBJ2-7
CDR3aa: CASSRGTGVGEQYF
CDR3nt: TGTGCCAGCAGTCGCGGGACCGGAGTCGGGGAGCAGTACTTC

abundance: many
v_gene: TRBV11-2
d_gene: -
j_gene: TRBJ2-7
CDR3aa: CASSAKGEQYF
CDR3nt: TGTGCCAGCAGCGCGAAGGGAGAGCAGTACTTC

abundance: -
v_gene: TRBV5-1
d_gene: TRBD2
j_gene: TRBJ2-1
CDR3aa: CASSFSGVGNNEQFF
CDR3nt: TGCGCCAGCAGCTTTAGCGGGGTGGGAAACAATGAGCAGTTCTTC

abundance: few
v_gene: TRBV12-3/TRBV12-4
d_gene: TRBD2
j_gene: TRBJ2-3
CDR3aa: CASSLRGGADTQYF
CDR3nt: TGTGCCAGCAGTTTGCGCGGGGGGGCAGATACGCAGTATTTT

abundance: few
v_gene: TRBV7-2
d_gene: -
j_gene: TRBJ2-3
CDR3aa: CASSLWSTQYF
CDR3nt: TGTGCCAGCAGCTTGTGGAGTACGCAGTATTTT

abundance: -
v_gene: TRBV20-1
d_gene: -
j_gene: TRBJ1-2
CDR3aa: CSAPLLGGFYGYTF
CDR3nt: TGCAGTGCCCCTTTACTCGGGGGGTTCTATGGCTACACCTTC

abundance: -
v_gene: TRBV28
d_gene: TRBD2
j_gene: TRBJ2-3
CDR3aa: CASRGGITFSTDTQYF
CDR3nt: TGTGCCAGCAGGGGGGGGATAACTTTTAGCACAGATACGCAGTATTTT

abundance: -
v_gene: TRBV4-3
d_gene: -
j_gene: TRBJ2-1
CDR3aa: CASSPNTNNEQFF
CDR3nt: TGCGCCAGCAGCCCGAACACCAACAATGAGCAGTTCTTC

abundance: few
v_gene: TRBV4-2
d_gene: -
j_gene: TRBJ1-2
CDR3aa: CASSQETGPLSKAYYGYTF
CDR3nt: TGTGCCAGCAGCCAGGAAACAGGTCCTCTATCTAAAGCTTACTATGGCTACACCTTC

abundance: many
v_gene: TRBV5-1
d_gene: -
j_gene: TRBJ2-5
CDR3aa: CASSLISGGAGTQYF
CDR3nt: TGCGCCAGCAGCTTGATAAGTGGCGGGGCGGGGACCCAGTACTTC

abundance: few
v_gene: TRBV6-2/TRBV6-3
d_gene: TRBD2
j_gene: TRBJ2-5
CDR3aa: CASSSNGGKETQYF
CDR3nt: TGTGCCAGCAGTTCGAACGGGGGGAAAGAGACCCAGTACTTC

abundance: few
v_gene: TRBV20-1
d_gene: -
j_gene: TRBJ1-5
CDR3aa: CSARDGQLLSNQPQHF
CDR3nt: TGCAGTGCTAGAGATGGGCAACTCCTTAGCAATCAGCCCCAGCATTTT

abundance: -
v_gene: TRBV20-1
d_gene: TRBD2
j_gene: TRBJ2-3
CDR3aa: CSAARTSGVTDTQYF
CDR3nt: TGCAGTGCCGCCAGGACTAGCGGGGTCACAGATACGCAGTATTTT

abundance: many
v_gene: TRBV6-2/TRBV6-3
d_gene: TRBD1
j_gene: TRBJ2-4
CDR3aa: CASRQGAAKNIQYF
CDR3nt: TGTGCCAGCAGACAGGGGGCGGCTAAGAACATTCAGTACTTC

abundance: -
v_gene: TRBV5-4
d_gene: -
j_gene: TRBJ2-5
CDR3aa: CASSLWGTHQETQYF
CDR3nt: TGTGCCAGCAGCCTCTGGGGGACGCACCAAGAGACCCAGTACTTC

abundance: few
v_gene: TRBV30
d_gene: TRBD2
j_gene: TRBJ2-5
CDR3aa: CAWSLAGETQYF
CDR3nt: TGTGCCTGGAGTCTAGCGGGAGAGACCCAGTACTTC

abundance: many
v_gene: TRBV6-6
d_gene: -
j_gene: TRBJ2-1
CDR3aa: CASSTGQLEQFF
CDR3nt: TGTGCCAGCAGTACAGGACAGCTCGAACAGTTCTTC

abundance: few
v_gene: TRBV11-2
d_gene: -
j_gene: TRBJ2-3
CDR3aa: CASSPRTVWADTQYF
CDR3nt: TGTGCCAGCAGCCCCCGGACAGTTTGGGCAGATACGCAGTATTTT

abundance: -
v_gene: TRBV4-2
d_gene: -
j_gene: TRBJ2-7
CDR3aa: CASSQDSPYEQYF
CDR3nt: TGTGCCAGCAGCCAAGACAGCCCCTACGAGCAGTACTTC

abundance: few
v_gene: TRBV6-1
d_gene: -
j_gene: TRBJ2-3
CDR3aa: CASILGNTQYF
CDR3nt: TGTGCCAGCATCCTTGGAAATACGCAGTATTTT

abundance: few
v_gene: TRBV5-1
d_gene: -
j_gene: TRBJ2-5
CDR3aa: CASSPSLAGRETQYF
CDR3nt: TGCGCCAGCAGCCCTTCTTTGGCGGGGAGAGAGACCCAGTACTTC

abundance: few
v_gene: TRBV7-2
d_gene: -
j_gene: TRBJ2-3
CDR3aa: CASSRTGSADTQYF
CDR3nt: TGTGCCAGCAGCAGGACCGGCAGTGCAGATACGCAGTATTTT

abundance: few
v_gene: TRBV12-3/TRBV12-4
d_gene: TRBD1
j_gene: TRBJ2-5
CDR3aa: CASSAGDRVEETQYF
CDR3nt: TGTGCCAGCAGTGCCGGGGACAGGGTAGAGGAGACCCAGTACTTC

abundance: -
v_gene: TRBV20-1
d_gene: -
j_gene: TRBJ2-3
CDR3aa: CSARPEPDTQYF
CDR3nt: TGCAGTGCTAGGCCCGAACCAGATACGCAGTATTTT

abundance: -
v_gene: TRBV4-3
d_gene: -
j_gene: TRBJ2-3
CDR3aa: CASSQELGGQGTDTQYF
CDR3nt: TGCGCCAGCAGCCAAGAGCTGGGAGGACAGGGCACAGATACGCAGTATTTT

abundance: few
v_gene: TRBV7-3
d_gene: TRBD2
j_gene: TRBJ2-1
CDR3aa: CASSLGTNVYNEQFF
CDR3nt: TGTGCCAGCAGCTTAGGGACTAACGTCTACAATGAGCAGTTCTTC

abundance: few
v_gene: TRBV7-9
d_gene: -
j_gene: TRBJ2-7
CDR3aa: CASSLFDEQYF
CDR3nt: TGTGCCAGCAGCTTATTTGACGAGCAGTACTTC

abundance: -
v_gene: TRBV5-1
d_gene: -
j_gene: TRBJ2-3
CDR3aa: CASKGDLARDTQYF
CDR3nt: TGCGCCAGCAAAGGCGACCTGGCGCGGGATACGCAGTATTTT

abundance: few
v_gene: TRBV7-8
d_gene: -
j_gene: TRBJ2-5
CDR3aa: CASSLKRGIQETQYF
CDR3nt: TGTGCCAGCAGCTTAAAACGGGGAATTCAAGAGACCCAGTACTTC

abundance: few
v_gene: TRBV12-3/TRBV12-4
d_gene: -
j_gene: TRBJ2-1
CDR3aa: CASRPTGGGLLIEQFF
CDR3nt: TGTGCCAGCAGGCCCACCGGCGGCGGACTATTGATCGAGCAGTTCTTC

abundance: -
v_gene: TRBV20-1
d_gene: -
j_gene: TRBJ1-1
CDR3aa: CSADATEAFF
CDR3nt: TGCAGTGCAGATGCGACTGAAGCTTTCTTT

abundance: few
v_gene: TRBV7-9
d_gene: -
j_gene: TRBJ1-5
CDR3aa: CASSLSRDPNQPQHF
CDR3nt: TGTGCCAGCAGCTTAAGCCGGGACCCCAATCAGCCCCAGCATTTT

abundance: -
v_gene: TRBV7-8
d_gene: -
j_gene: TRBJ1-2
CDR3aa: CASSLGPGASHGYTF
CDR3nt: TGTGCCAGCAGCTTAGGGCCCGGGGCATCTCATGGCTACACCTTC

abundance: -
v_gene: TRBV3-1
d_gene: -
j_gene: TRBJ2-5
CDR3aa: CASSLPQTRGETQYF
CDR3nt: TGTGCCAGCAGCCTGCCCCAGACTAGGGGGGAGACCCAGTACTTC

abundance: -
v_gene: TRBV6-5
d_gene: -
j_gene: TRBJ1-2
CDR3aa: CASRTPTSNYGYTF
CDR3nt: TGTGCCAGCAGGACCCCGACAAGTAACTATGGCTACACCTTC

abundance: -
v_gene: TRBV21-1
d_gene: -
j_gene: TRBJ1-3
CDR3aa: CASSTSQQGQGDTIYF
CDR3nt: TGTGCCAGCAGCACCTCGCAACAGGGCCAGGGGGACACCATATATTTT

abundance: few
v_gene: TRBV5-1
d_gene: TRBD2
j_gene: TRBJ2-2
CDR3aa: CASSPGLAVPGELFF
CDR3nt: TGCGCCAGCAGCCCGGGACTAGCGGTACCCGGGGAGCTGTTTTTT

abundance: -
v_gene: TRBV7-2
d_gene: -
j_gene: TRBJ2-2
CDR3aa: CASSVTGRLTGELFF
CDR3nt: TGTGCCAGCAGCGTGACAGGGAGGCTCACCGGGGAGCTGTTTTTT

abundance: -
v_gene: TRBV29-1
d_gene: -
j_gene: TRBJ2-2
CDR3aa: CSAERTGMGGELFF
CDR3nt: TGCAGCGCCGAAAGAACAGGGATGGGCGGGGAGCTGTTTTTT

abundance: few
v_gene: TRBV5-4
d_gene: -
j_gene: TRBJ2-5
CDR3aa: CASRSWSQETQYF
CDR3nt: TGTGCCAGCAGGTCGTGGTCACAAGAGACCCAGTACTTC

abundance: few
v_gene: TRBV5-1
d_gene: TRBD1
j_gene: TRBJ1-2
CDR3aa: CASRQDRGGGYTF
CDR3nt: TGCGCCAGCAGACAGGACAGGGGAGGTGGCTACACCTTC

abundance: few
v_gene: TRBV5-1
d_gene: TRBD1
j_gene: TRBJ2-1
CDR3aa: CASRDRGNEQFF
CDR3nt: TGCGCCAGCCGGGACAGGGGGAATGAGCAGTTCTTC

abundance: -
v_gene: TRBV20-1
d_gene: -
j_gene: TRBJ2-5
CDR3aa: CSARNADGGQETQYF
CDR3nt: TGCAGTGCTAGAAATGCGGACGGGGGCCAAGAGACCCAGTACTTC

abundance: few
v_gene: TRBV5-1
d_gene: -
j_gene: TRBJ1-2
CDR3aa: CASSFTPTNYGYTF
CDR3nt: TGCGCCAGCAGCTTCACTCCAACCAACTATGGCTACACCTTC